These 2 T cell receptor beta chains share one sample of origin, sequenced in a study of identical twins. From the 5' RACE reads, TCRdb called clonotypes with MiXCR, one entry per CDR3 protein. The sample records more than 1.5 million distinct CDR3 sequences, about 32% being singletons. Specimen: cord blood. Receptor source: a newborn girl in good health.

DNA of the CDR3: TGTGCCAGCAGCACGATGGGCGGACAACCCACTAGCGGGGGGAAGTTCTTC. It codes for CASSTMGGQPTSGGKFF. The chain recombines TRBV11-2 with TRBJ2-1, with 12 positions matching TRBD2. V was clipped by 5 bases and J by 14 bases; unmatched bases: 19. CDR1 and CDR2 from the germline V gene are SGHAT and FQNNGV. The CDR3 spans 17 residues.

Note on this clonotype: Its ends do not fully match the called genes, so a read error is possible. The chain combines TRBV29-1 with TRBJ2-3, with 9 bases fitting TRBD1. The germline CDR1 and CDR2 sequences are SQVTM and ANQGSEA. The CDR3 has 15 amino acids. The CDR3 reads CSAEDRTGAGDTQYF. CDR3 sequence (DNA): TGCAGCGCTGAAGACCGGACAGGGGCAGGGGATACGCAGTATTTT.